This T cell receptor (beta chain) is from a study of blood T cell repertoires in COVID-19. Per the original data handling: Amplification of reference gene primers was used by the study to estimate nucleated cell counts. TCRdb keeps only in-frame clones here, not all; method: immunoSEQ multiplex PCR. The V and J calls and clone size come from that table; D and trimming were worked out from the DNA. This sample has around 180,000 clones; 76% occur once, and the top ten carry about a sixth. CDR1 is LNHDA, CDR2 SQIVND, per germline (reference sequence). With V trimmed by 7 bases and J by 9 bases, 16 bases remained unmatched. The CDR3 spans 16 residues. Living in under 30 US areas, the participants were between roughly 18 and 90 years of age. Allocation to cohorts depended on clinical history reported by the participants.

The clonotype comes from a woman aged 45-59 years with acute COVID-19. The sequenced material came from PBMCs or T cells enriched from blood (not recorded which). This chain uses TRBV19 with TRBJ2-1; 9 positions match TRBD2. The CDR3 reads CASTYANTLAGTEQFF. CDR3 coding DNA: TGTGCCAGTACCTATGCAAACACCCTAGCGGGGACTGAGCAGTTCTTC. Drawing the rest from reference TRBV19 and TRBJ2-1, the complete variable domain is DGGITQSPKYLFRKEGQNVTLSCEQNLNHDAMYWYRQDPGQGLRLIYYSQIVNDFQKGDIAEGYSVSREKKESFPLTVTSAQKNPTAFYLCASTYANTLAGTEQFFGPGTRLTVL.